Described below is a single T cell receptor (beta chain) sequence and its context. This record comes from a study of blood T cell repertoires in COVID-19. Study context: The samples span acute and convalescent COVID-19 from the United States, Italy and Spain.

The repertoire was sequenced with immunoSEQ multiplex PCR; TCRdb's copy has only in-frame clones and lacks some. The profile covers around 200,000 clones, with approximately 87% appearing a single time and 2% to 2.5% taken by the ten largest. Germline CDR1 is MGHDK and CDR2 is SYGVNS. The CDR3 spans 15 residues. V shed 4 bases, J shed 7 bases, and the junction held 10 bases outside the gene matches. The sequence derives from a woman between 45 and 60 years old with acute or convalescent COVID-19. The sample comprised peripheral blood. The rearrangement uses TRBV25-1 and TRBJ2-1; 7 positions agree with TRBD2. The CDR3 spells CASSVHQGGFNEQFF. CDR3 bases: TGTGCCAGCAGTGTCCACCAGGGAGGGTTTAATGAGCAGTTCTTC.